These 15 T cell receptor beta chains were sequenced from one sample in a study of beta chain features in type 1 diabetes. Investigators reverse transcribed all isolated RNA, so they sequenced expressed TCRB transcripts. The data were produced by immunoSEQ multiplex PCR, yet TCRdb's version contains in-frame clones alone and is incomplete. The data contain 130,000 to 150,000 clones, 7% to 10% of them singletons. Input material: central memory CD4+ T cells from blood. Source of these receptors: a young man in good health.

CDR3 sequence (DNA): TGTGCCAGCAGCTTAGTAGCGGGGGGGCCCAGGGAGACCCAGTACTTC. This encodes CASSLVAGGPRETQYF. The chain is built from TRBV7-2 and TRBJ2-5; 11 bases map to TRBD2. Per germline, CDR1 SGHTA and CDR2 FQGNSA. The V gene end was trimmed by 1 base and the J gene end by 5 bases; junction bases not matched to a gene: 6. The CDR3 is 16 amino acids.

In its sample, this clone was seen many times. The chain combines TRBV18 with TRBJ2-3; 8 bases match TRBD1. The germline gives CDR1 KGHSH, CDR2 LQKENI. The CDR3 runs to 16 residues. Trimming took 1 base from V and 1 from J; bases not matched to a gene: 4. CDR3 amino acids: CASSPRADRGTDTQYF. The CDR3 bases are TGTGCCAGCTCACCACGAGCGGACAGGGGCACAGATACGCAGTATTTT.

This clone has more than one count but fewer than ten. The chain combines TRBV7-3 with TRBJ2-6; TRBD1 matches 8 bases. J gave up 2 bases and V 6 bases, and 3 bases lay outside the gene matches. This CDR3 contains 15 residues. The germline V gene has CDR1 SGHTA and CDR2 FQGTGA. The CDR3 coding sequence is TGTGCCAGCAGATCAGGGGGCCCTGGGGCCAACGTCCTGACTTTC. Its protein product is CASRSGGPGANVLTF.

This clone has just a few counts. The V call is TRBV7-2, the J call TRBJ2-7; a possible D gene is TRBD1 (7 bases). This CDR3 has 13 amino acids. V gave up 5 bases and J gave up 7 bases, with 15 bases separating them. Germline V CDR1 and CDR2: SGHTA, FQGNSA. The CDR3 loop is CASSAGGTREQYF. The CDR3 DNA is TGTGCCAGCAGCGCAGGGGGGACCAGGGAGCAGTACTTC.

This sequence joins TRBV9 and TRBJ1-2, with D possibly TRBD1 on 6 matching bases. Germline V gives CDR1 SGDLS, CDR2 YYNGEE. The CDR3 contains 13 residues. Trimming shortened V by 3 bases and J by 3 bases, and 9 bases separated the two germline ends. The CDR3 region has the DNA TGTGCCAGCAGCGAGGGGGGGGACTATGGCTACACCTTC. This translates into CASSEGGDYGYTF.

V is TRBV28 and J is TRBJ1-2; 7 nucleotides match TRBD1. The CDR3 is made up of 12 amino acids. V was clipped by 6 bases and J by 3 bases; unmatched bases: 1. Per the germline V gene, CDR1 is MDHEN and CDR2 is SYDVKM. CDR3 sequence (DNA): TGTGCCAGCAGGGGACAGCACTATGGCTACACCTTC. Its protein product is CASRGQHYGYTF.

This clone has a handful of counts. The CDR3 nucleotides read TGTGCCAGCAGTTACCTAGCGGGGGGGACGACCTACGAGCAGTACTTC. It translates to CASSYLAGGTTYEQYF. The V and J genes are TRBV6-6 and TRBJ2-7; 12 bases are shared with TRBD2. The ends lost 2 bases at V and 2 bases at J; junction bases unmatched: 4. This CDR3 is built from 16 residues. CDR1 MNHNY and CDR2 SVGAGI come from the germline V gene (reference sequence).

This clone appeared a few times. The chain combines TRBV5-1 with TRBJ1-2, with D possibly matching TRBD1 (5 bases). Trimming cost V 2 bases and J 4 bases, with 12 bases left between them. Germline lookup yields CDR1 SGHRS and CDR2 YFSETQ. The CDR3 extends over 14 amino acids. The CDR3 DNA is TGCGCCAGCAGCTTAGGGTGGGACTCCTATGGCTACACCTTC. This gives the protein CASSLGWDSYGYTF.

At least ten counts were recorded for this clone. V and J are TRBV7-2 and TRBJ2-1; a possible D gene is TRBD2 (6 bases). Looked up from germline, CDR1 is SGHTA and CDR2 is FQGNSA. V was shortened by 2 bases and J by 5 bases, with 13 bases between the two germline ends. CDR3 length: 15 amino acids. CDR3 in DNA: TGTGCCAGCAGCTTATTGCGGGGTTCTAACAATGAGCAGTTCTTC. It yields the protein CASSLLRGSNNEQFF.

This CDR3 is CASSWRGGEETQYF. CDR3 nucleotide sequence: TGTGCCAGCAGCTGGCGAGGGGGCGAAGAGACCCAGTACTTC. This chain joins TRBV6-5 and TRBJ2-5; 7 bases are a match to TRBD1. V shed 6 bases and J 3 bases; nucleotides not matched to a gene: 7. In germline, CDR1 is MNHEY, CDR2 SVGAGI. The CDR3 sequence is 14 residues long.

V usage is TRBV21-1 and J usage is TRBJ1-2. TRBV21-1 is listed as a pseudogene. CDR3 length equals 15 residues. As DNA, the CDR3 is TGTGCCAGCAGCAGATCTCAGACTCGGAGGGATGGCTACACCTTC. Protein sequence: CASSRSQTRRDGYTF.

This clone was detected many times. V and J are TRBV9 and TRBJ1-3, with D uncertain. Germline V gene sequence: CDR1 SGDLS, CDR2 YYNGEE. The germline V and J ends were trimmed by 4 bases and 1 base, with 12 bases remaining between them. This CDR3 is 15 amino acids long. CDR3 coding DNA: TGTGCCAGCAGCCCCCTTCGTTCTTCTGGAAACACCATATATTTT. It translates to CASSPLRSSGNTIYF. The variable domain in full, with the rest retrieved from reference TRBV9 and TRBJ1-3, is DSGVTQTPKHLITATGQRVTLRCSPRSGDLSVYWYQQSLDQGLQFLIQYYNGEERAKGNILERFSAQQFPDLHSELNLSSLELGDSALYFCASSPLRSSGNTIYFGEGSWLTVV.

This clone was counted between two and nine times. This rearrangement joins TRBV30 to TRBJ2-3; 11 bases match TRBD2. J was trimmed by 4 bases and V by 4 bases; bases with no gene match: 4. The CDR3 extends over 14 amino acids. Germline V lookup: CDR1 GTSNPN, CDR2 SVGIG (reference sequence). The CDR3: CAWNSGGASDTQYF. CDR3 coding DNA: TGTGCCTGGAATAGCGGGGGGGCCTCAGATACGCAGTATTTT.

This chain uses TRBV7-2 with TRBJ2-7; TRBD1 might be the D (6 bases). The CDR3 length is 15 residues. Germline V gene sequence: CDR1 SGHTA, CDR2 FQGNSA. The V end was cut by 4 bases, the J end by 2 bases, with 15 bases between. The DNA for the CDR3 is TGTGCCAGCAGCTCAACCGGGACACCAACCTACGAGCAGTACTTC. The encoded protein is CASSSTGTPTYEQYF.

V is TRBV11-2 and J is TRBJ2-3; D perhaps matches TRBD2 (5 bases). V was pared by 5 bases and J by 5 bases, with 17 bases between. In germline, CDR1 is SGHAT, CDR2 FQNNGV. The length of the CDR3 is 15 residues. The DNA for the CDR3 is TGTGCCAGCAGCCCAACGACTACCCGGGGAGATACGCAGTATTTT. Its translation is CASSPTTTRGDTQYF.